These 22 T cell receptor beta chains were sequenced from one sample in a study of human T cells and chemical hapten exposure. As for time point: pre-sensitization, week 0. Noted treatment: therapeutic diphenylcyclopropenone sensitization with weekly scalp DPC. TCRdb reprocessed the RACE reads with MiXCR, giving one entry per CDR3 protein. This table holds fewer than 300,000 distinct CDR3 sequences, about 7.7% found once. Sequences were derived from whole blood, sampled in connection with sensitization to the hapten diphenylcyclopropenone (DPC). All receptors derive from a man younger than 35 with alopecia areata. Some clones in this sample may be carry-over from other donors' samples.

Only a few counts were recorded for this clonotype. The chain carries TRBV9 and TRBJ1-6; D is undetermined. CDR3 length equals 14 residues. CDR1 SGDLS and CDR2 YYNGEE come from the germline V gene. Trimming removed 2 bases at V and 7 bases at J, with 10 bases between. The CDR3 nucleotides are TGTGCCAGCAGCGTTCTGGCAGTCAATTCACCCCTCCACTTT. Residues: CASSVLAVNSPLHF.

This clonotype was seen many times. In nucleotides, the CDR3 is TGCAGTGCTAGGGGGACTAGTAGACAAGAGACCCAGTACTTC. Its translation is CSARGTSRQETQYF. V gene TRBV20-1 combines with J gene TRBJ2-5; 8 bases match TRBD2. V was pared by 3 bases and J by 2 bases, with 5 bases of the junction left unmatched. The CDR3 is 14 residues long. Germline CDR1 and CDR2: DFQATT and SNEGSKA (reference sequence).

The chain carries TRBV3-1 and TRBJ2-7, with 7 nucleotides matching TRBD2. Germline CDR1 and CDR2: LGHDT and YNNKEL (reference sequence). V lost 5 bases and J lost 7; bases outside the gene matches: 8. This CDR3 spans 13 amino acids. CDR3 DNA: TGTGCCAGCAGCACCCAGGTCGGGGGGGAGCAGTACGTC. Protein sequence: CASSTQVGGEQYV.

Ten or more counts support this clonotype. V and J are TRBV6-6 and TRBJ2-7, with D perhaps TRBD1 (5 bases). Germline V gives CDR1 MNHNY, CDR2 SVGAGI (reference sequence). This CDR3 comprises 13 residues. V was cut by 0 bases and J by 2 bases, with 5 bases left in between. This CDR3 is CASSYSDTYEQYV. CDR3 coding DNA: TGTGCCAGCAGTTACTCGGACACCTACGAGCAGTACGTC.

This clonotype was seen ten or more times. The V and J genes are TRBV6-2 or TRBV6-3 and TRBJ1-5, with D hard to call. This CDR3 has 15 residues. Germline V CDR1 and CDR2: MNHEY, SVGEGT. V was cut by 2 bases and J by 3 bases, with 11 bases left in between. This CDR3 is CASSYLDGSNQPQHF. For the CDR3, the DNA is TGTGCCAGCAGTTACCTGGACGGTTCCAATCAGCCCCAGCATTTT.

The table lists this clonotype with a few counts. This chain joins TRBV6-2 or TRBV6-3 and TRBJ2-2; a weak D match, TRBD1 (6 bases). The V and J ends lost 6 bases and 5 bases respectively, with 16 bases between them. CDR3 length: 15 amino acids. CDR1 MNHEY and CDR2 SVGEGT come from the germline V gene. In nucleotides, the CDR3 is TGTGCCAGCAGCCACCTAGACAGGTCAACCGGGGAGCTGTTTTTT. Residues: CASSHLDRSTGELFF.

This clonotype showed up many times. This sequence joins TRBV29-1 and TRBJ1-1; D not resolved. This CDR3 is 14 amino acids long. Per the germline V gene, CDR1 is SQVTM and CDR2 is ANQGSEA. Between the trimmed V and J ends, which lost 5 bases and 0 bases, there was a span of 13 bases. CDR3 DNA: TGCAGCGTTAGAAGGGCCGGAATGAACACTGAAGCTTTCTTT. Translated: CSVRRAGMNTEAFF.

In DNA, the CDR3 is TGTGCCAGCAGCTTTTTGGCAGGGCGACCTGAAGCTTTCTTT. Its translation is CASSFLAGRPEAFF. V is TRBV5-6 and J is TRBJ1-1; a possible D gene is TRBD1 (5 bases). CDR3 length equals 14 residues. Germline-derived CDR1 and CDR2 are SGHDT and YYEEEE. V was cut by 2 bases and J by 6 bases, with 14 bases left in between.

This clonotype was observed a handful of times. This rearrangement joins TRBV6-2 or TRBV6-3 to TRBJ2-7; D is undetermined. Germline CDR1 is MNHEY and CDR2 is SVGEGT. V dropped 2 bases and J dropped 6 bases, with 8 bases sitting between them. The CDR3 runs 12 residues. The CDR3 region is CASSYGRAEQYF. The DNA of the CDR3 is TGTGCCAGCAGTTACGGACGGGCCGAGCAGTACTTC.

As to this clonotype: With a much larger clone just one base away, this may be a read error. V is TRBV5-1 and J is TRBJ1-1; D gene unclear. The CDR3 has 12 amino acids. CDR1 and CDR2 (germline): SGHRS, YFSETQ. Trimming removed 0 bases at V and 10 bases at J, with 10 bases between. The CDR3 DNA reads as TGCGCCAGCAGCTTGGCCGGGGTGCCAGCTTTCTTT. Residues: CASSLAGVPAFF.

This clonotype was seen only a few times. The chain joins TRBV4-1 to TRBJ2-1, with D unclear. The germline V gene has CDR1 MGHRA and CDR2 YSYEKL. The CDR3 has 15 amino acids. The V gene lost 1 base and the J gene lost 1 base, with 8 bases spanning the gap. The CDR3 here is CASSQGIISYNEQFF. The CDR3 nucleotides read TGCGCCAGCAGCCAAGGAATAATTTCCTACAATGAGCAGTTCTTC.

This clonotype was counted many times. The V gene is TRBV10-3, the J gene TRBJ2-1, with 7 bases that match TRBD2. The CDR3 length is 16 residues. Germline CDR1 and CDR2: ENHRY and SYGVKD. The J segment lost 3 bases and the V segment lost 3 bases, leaving 8 bases of the junction unmatched. The CDR3 sequence: CAISDQRRGNYNEQFF. The CDR3 DNA is TGTGCCATCAGTGACCAACGGCGGGGGAACTACAATGAGCAGTTCTTC.

In its sample, this clonotype was seen a few times. The chain links TRBV5-1 to TRBJ2-7; D is unresolved. The CDR3 spans 15 residues. V was cut by 1 base and J by 3 bases, with 14 bases left in between. Per germline, CDR1 SGHRS and CDR2 YFSETQ. The DNA for the CDR3 is TGCGCCAGCAGCTTGCCTCAGGTATCTTTCTACGAGCAGTACTTC. It yields the protein CASSLPQVSFYEQYF. The full variable domain, its missing parts supplied by reference TRBV5-1 and TRBJ2-7, is KAGVTQTPRYLIKTRGQQVTLSCSPISGHRSVSWYQQTPGQGLQFLFEYFSETQRNKGNFPGRFSGRQFSNSRSEMNVSTLELGDSALYLCASSLPQVSFYEQYFGPGTRLTVT.

This clonotype was seen a handful of times. The V and J genes are TRBV7-2 and TRBJ2-5, with D perhaps TRBD1 or TRBD2 (6 bases each). CDR1 and CDR2 (germline): SGHTA, FQGNSA. The CDR3 runs 14 residues. V gave up 5 bases and J gave up 1 base, with 11 bases separating them. DNA of the CDR3: TGTGCCAGCAGCAGGAGGGACATCCAAGAGACCCAGTACTTC. Translation: CASSRRDIQETQYF.

This clonotype came up a few times. The chain combines TRBV10-3 with TRBJ1-4; TRBD1 aligns across 11 bases. CDR3 size: 16 residues. Germline V gives CDR1 ENHRY, CDR2 SYGVKD. V was pared by 4 bases and J by 8 bases, with 9 bases of the junction left unmatched. CDR3 coding DNA: TGTGCCATCAGTGCGGACAGGGGGCAGAAGATCGAAAAACTGTTTTTT. This codes for CAISADRGQKIEKLFF.

This clonotype was counted many times. The chain employs TRBV20-1 and TRBJ1-5; 8 nucleotides line up with TRBD1. The CDR3 is 16 amino acids. The germline V gene encodes CDR1 DFQATT and CDR2 SNEGSKA (reference sequence). Germline trimming cut 3 bases from V and 3 bases from J; bases unmatched to any gene: 10. The CDR3 coding sequence is TGCAGTGCTAGGTACCGGGACAGGCCTTTCAATCAGCCCCAGCATTTT. This encodes CSARYRDRPFNQPQHF.

This clonotype was found a few times. V and J are TRBV7-9 and TRBJ1-6, with 7 bases fitting TRBD1. V lost 1 base, J lost 5 bases, and 5 bases stayed unmatched. The CDR3 has 16 residues. Germline CDR1 reads SEHNR; CDR2 reads FQNEAQ (reference sequence). Written as DNA, the CDR3 is TGTGCCAGCAGCTTAGGCAGGGGGGCTGATAATTCACCCCTCCACTTT. Translated, it gives CASSLGRGADNSPLHF.

This clonotype showed up just a few times. The chain has TRBV4-1 and TRBJ2-1; D is perhaps TRBD1 or TRBD2 (6 bases each). The V and J ends lost 8 bases and 10 bases respectively, with 21 bases between them. From germline, CDR1 is MGHRA and CDR2 YSYEKL. The CDR3 has 14 amino acids. The CDR3 region has the DNA TGCGCCAGCTCCCAACCAACGGGGGCGCGGGAGCAGTTCTTC. It encodes CASSQPTGAREQFF.

V is TRBV4-2 and J is TRBJ2-7; D not certain. The CDR3 is made up of 12 amino acids. Germline V gives CDR1 LGHNA, CDR2 YNFKEQ. V gave up 0 bases and J gave up 8 bases, with 8 bases separating them. The CDR3 region has the DNA TGTGCCAGCAGCCAAGATATCAGTAAGCAGTACTTC. It translates to CASSQDISKQYF.

This clonotype was detected a few times. V gene TRBV7-8 combines with J gene TRBJ1-2; no reliable D call. The CDR3 runs 15 residues. V was clipped by 5 bases and J by 0 bases, with 13 bases between them. Germline CDR1 reads SGHVS; CDR2 reads FQNEAQ. Here the CDR3 reads CASSPNTETNYGYTF. CDR3 coding DNA: TGTGCCAGCAGCCCCAACACGGAGACTAACTATGGCTACACCTTC.

This clonotype was found a few times. J is TRBJ1-2 and V is TRBV3-1, with D possibly matching TRBD1 (6 bases). Per germline, CDR1 LGHDT and CDR2 YNNKEL (reference sequence). The V end was cut by 5 bases, the J end by 4 bases, with 11 bases between. The CDR3 is 13 residues long. The CDR3 loop reads CASSVDRSYGYTF. CDR3 coding DNA: TGTGCCAGCAGCGTGGACAGATCCTATGGCTACACCTTC.

This chain joins TRBV6-5 and TRBJ1-1; no firm D call. There are 15 residues in the CDR3. Trimming pared 0 bases from V and 5 bases from J, leaving 13 bases between. Germline lookup yields CDR1 MNHEY and CDR2 SVGAGI. The CDR3 DNA is TGTGCCAGCAGTTACTCGTTCCGGGCAGGTACTGAAGCTTTCTTT. The encoded protein is CASSYSFRAGTEAFF.